The TCR beta chain under discussion was sequenced for a study of regulatory T cells in long-lasting Graves disease. The sample holds many counts of this clonotype. Time point: persistent/refractory GD, antithyroid drugs over 5 years with positive TRAb. RNA extracted from PBMCs served as the sequencing template. To make TCR beta libraries, researchers used iRepertoire HTBI primers and Arm-PCR of CDR3 regions. MiXCR, applied by TCRdb to the multiplex PCR reads, yields one record per CDR3 protein. Here the sample spans hundreds of thousands of distinct CDR3 sequences, about 30% being singletons. Losses at the gene ends were 6 bases for V and 1 base for J; bases not matched to a gene: 9. Germline loops: CDR1 MNHEY, CDR2 SMNVEV (reference sequence). The CDR3 spans 15 residues.

This receptor was obtained from a female donor with Graves disease. The specimen was peripheral blood mononuclear cells (PBMCs), collected when the disease was refractory, from a patient treated with antithyroid drugs. The chain links TRBV27 to TRBJ2-7, with TRBD1 matching 7 bases. The CDR3 DNA reads TGTGCCAGCAGCCCCTCGACAGGGAAATCCTACGAGCAGTACTTC. As protein: CASSPSTGKSYEQYF.